This T cell receptor (beta chain) was obtained from a study of blood T cell repertoires in COVID-19. About the research overall: Italy, Spain and the United States were the sources of the convalescent and acute COVID-19 samples. In each case, the material was cDNA or gDNA derived from T cells, B-cell-depleted T cells, or PBMCs.

The J segment lost 2 bases and the V segment lost 2 bases, leaving 5 bases of the junction unmatched. CDR1 SGDLS and CDR2 YYNGEE come from the germline V gene. This CDR3 comprises 16 residues. As originally analysed: Amplified reference gene primers provided the basis for estimating nucleated cell counts. The data were produced by immunoSEQ multiplex PCR, yet TCRdb's version contains in-frame clones alone and is incomplete. V and J calls and clone size are given by that table; D and trimming were obtained from the DNA. The sample records some 43,000 clones, approximately 80% being singletons. The chain carries TRBV9 and TRBJ2-5; 11 bases align to TRBD2. Sequenced: peripheral blood. This clonotype was obtained from a man between 45 and 60 years old with active or convalescent COVID-19. In DNA form, the CDR3 reads TGTGCCAGCAGCGTGAGAGGGACTAGCGGACAAGAGACCCAGTACTTC. Encoded protein: CASSVRGTSGQETQYF. Full variable domain (outside the CDR3, taken from reference TRBV9 and TRBJ2-5): DSGVTQTPKHLITATGQRVTLRCSPRSGDLSVYWYQQSLDQGLQFLIQYYNGEERAKGNILERFSAQQFPDLHSELNLSSLELGDSALYFCASSVRGTSGQETQYFGPGTRLLVL.